This TCR beta chain is from a study of blood T cell repertoires in COVID-19. Seattle's cohort entered during active infection and was followed longitudinally. Assay: immunoSEQ multiplex PCR; the TCRdb copy retains only in-frame clones and omits some. The repertoire holds some 120,000 clones, with more than 90% as singletons. The CDR3 is made up of 12 amino acids. Germline CDR1 LGHDT, CDR2 YNNKEL (reference sequence). Trimming took 4 bases from V and 8 from J; bases not matched to a gene: 2. The specimen was peripheral blood. This TCR came from a man in his sixties with COVID-19, enrolled during active disease. The chain employs TRBV3-1 (or the pseudogene TRBV3-2) and TRBJ2-1, with 7 bases fitting TRBD2. The CDR3 region is CASSLTSDEQFF. The CDR3 nucleotides read TGTGCCAGCAGCCTCACTAGCGATGAGCAGTTCTTC.